This T cell receptor beta chain was observed in a study of cytomegalovirus exposure and HLA in healthy donors. Whole-study context: Counted in an early data release were about 85 million unique TCRs from HLA-typed donors. Overall study findings and caveats: Highly shared sequence variants in one cluster were likely a sequencing artifact. From TCR beta sequences, most subjects' HLA-A and HLA-B alleles were reportedly predicted accurately.

As regards this clone: Its matching antigen is unknown.

The donors (healthy individuals) were bone marrow donors. Germline CDR1 KGHSH, CDR2 LQKENI. V lost 2 bases and J lost 2, with 13 bases in between. The CDR3 covers 15 residues. It was with 60 Vbeta and 13 Jbeta primers that the PCR ran. Sequencing was performed with immunoSEQ multiplex PCR; in TCRdb, only in-frame clones are kept and a portion is missing. The table lists under 90,000 clones, over 65% of them singletons. The specimen was PBMCs. The receptor was isolated from a man aged 40-50 years in good health and CMV-seropositive. This chain joins TRBV18 and TRBJ2-7; possibly TRBD1 for D (6 bases). The CDR3 region has the DNA TGTGCCAGCTCACCAGCACCAGGGGCAGCCTACGAGCAGTACTTC. This sequence encodes CASSPAPGAAYEQYF.